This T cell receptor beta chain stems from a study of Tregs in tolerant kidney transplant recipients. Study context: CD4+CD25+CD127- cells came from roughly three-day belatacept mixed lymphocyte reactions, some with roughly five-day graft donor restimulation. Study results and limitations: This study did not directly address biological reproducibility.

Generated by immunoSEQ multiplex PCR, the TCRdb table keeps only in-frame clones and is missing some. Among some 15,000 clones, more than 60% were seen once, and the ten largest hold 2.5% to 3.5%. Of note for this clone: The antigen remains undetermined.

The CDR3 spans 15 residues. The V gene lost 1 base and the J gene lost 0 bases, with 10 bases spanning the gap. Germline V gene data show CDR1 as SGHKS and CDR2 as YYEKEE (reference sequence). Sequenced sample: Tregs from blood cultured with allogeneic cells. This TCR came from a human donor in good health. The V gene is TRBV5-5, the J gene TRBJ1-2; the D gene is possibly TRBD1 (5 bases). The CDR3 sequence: CASSLTGQANYGYTF. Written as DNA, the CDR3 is TGTGCCAGCAGCTTGACAGGCCAAGCTAACTATGGCTACACCTTC. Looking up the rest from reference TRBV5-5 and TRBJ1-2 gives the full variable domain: DAGVTQSPTHLIKTRGQQVTLRCSPISGHKSVSWYQQVLGQGPQFIFQYYEKEERGRGNFPDRFSARQFPNYSSELNVNALLLGDSALYLCASSLTGQANYGYTFGSGTRLTVV.